This TCR beta chain was sequenced in a study of CD8 T cells in ankylosing spondylitis. Broader study findings: Peripheral blood samples showed relatively rare disease-linked clones, and these clones were CD8+. Characteristic, it appeared, of ankylosing spondylitis blood was a TCR beta motif of 7 or 8 highly homologous variants.

MiXCR was run by TCRdb on the 5' RACE reads, yielding one entry per CDR3 protein. The table includes about 540,000 distinct CDR3 sequences, approximately 11% detected once. This CDR3 comprises 15 residues. CDR1 SEHNR and CDR2 FQNEAQ come from the germline V gene (reference sequence). The V end was cut by 3 bases, the J end by 4 bases, with 10 bases between. This clonotype was seen more than once but under ten times. Its antigen is not identified. The TCR was taken from a male donor with ankylosing spondylitis. V is TRBV7-9 and J is TRBJ2-6; the D gene could be TRBD1 or TRBD2 (5 bases each). The specimen sequenced was blood, either unsorted or a sorted T cell fraction (not recorded which). The CDR3 DNA reads TGTGCCAGCAGCTTGGGGGTCCCCGGGGCCAACGTCCTGACTTTC. Translation: CASSLGVPGANVLTF.